This TCR beta chain was captured in a study of identical twins. Overall study results and limits: The study found excess low generation probability among twin-shared out-of-frame alpha sequences. In beta out-of-frame sequences, the excess sharing between twins was weaker. The study based its conclusions on cross-sectional statistical analysis and did not follow the same donors.

The CDR3 sequence is 16 residues long. V gave up 0 bases and J gave up 2 bases; unmatched junction bases: 3. Germline V gene sequence: CDR1 MNHEY, CDR2 SVGAGI. For this clonotype: The antigen is unknown.

TCRdb ran MiXCR on the 5' RACE reads and lists one entry per CDR3 protein. The top ten hold under 0.35% of the sample, which has about 1.7 million distinct CDR3 sequences, more than 30% seen once. The V and J genes are TRBV6-5 and TRBJ2-1; 8 bases match TRBD1. This sequence was found in a newborn girl in good health. The specimen was cord blood. The CDR3 DNA reads as TGTGCCAGCAGTTACTCCCCAGGGGGCCCCTACAATGAGCAGTTCTTC. Its protein is CASSYSPGGPYNEQFF.